A single sample gave rise to the 26 T cell receptor beta chains below, sequenced in a study of cytomegalovirus exposure and HLA in healthy donors. Clones were sequenced by immunoSEQ multiplex PCR, and TCRdb holds only the in-frame ones, with some missing. The table records about 190,000 clones, roughly four fifths of them present only once. Material: PBMCs. The receptors originated from a woman between 18 and 29 years old in good health and CMV-seropositive.

The J gene is TRBJ2-2, the V gene TRBV9; no definite D call. The CDR3 is made up of 20 amino acids. Trimming pared 3 bases from V and 0 bases from J, leaving 24 bases between. From germline, CDR1 is SGDLS and CDR2 YYNGEE. CDR3 coding DNA: TGTGCCAGCAGCGCCGTGACGGGTATGTCCCCATTTTCGAACACCGGGGAGCTGTTTTTT. It specifies CASSAVTGMSPFSNTGELFF.

This clone was counted a few times. The genes are TRBV7-8 and TRBJ2-7, with TRBD2 matching 9 bases. The CDR3 spans 15 residues. V shed 6 bases, J shed 5 bases, and the junction held 11 bases outside the gene matches. CDR1 is SGHVS, CDR2 FQNEAQ, per germline. CDR3 residues: CASSRTGTSRDEQYF. The CDR3 DNA follows: TGTGCCAGCAGTCGAACCGGGACTAGCCGCGACGAGCAGTACTTC. The variable domain in full, with the rest retrieved from reference TRBV7-8 and TRBJ2-7, is GAGVSQSPRYKVAKRGQDVALRCDPISGHVSLFWYQQALGQGPEFLTYFQNEAQLDKSGLPSDRFFAERPEGSVSTLKIQRTQQEDSAVYLCASSRTGTSRDEQYFGPGTRLTVT.

The chain combines TRBV9 with TRBJ1-2, with D perhaps matching TRBD1 (6 bases). Germline V lookup: CDR1 SGDLS, CDR2 YYNGEE. CDR3 length equals 12 residues. V was cut by 4 bases and J by 8 bases, with 12 bases left in between. CDR3 residues: CASSSTGQGYTF. As DNA, the CDR3 is TGTGCCAGCAGCAGCACAGGGCAAGGCTACACCTTC.

This chain uses TRBV7-2 with TRBJ2-5, with D perhaps matching TRBD2 (6 bases). The CDR3 has 14 amino acids. CDR1 is SGHTA and CDR2 is FQGNSA in the germline V gene. Trimming shortened V by 4 bases and J by 7 bases, and 16 bases separated the two germline ends. The CDR3 region is CASSSGSGRVTQYF. The DNA for the CDR3 is TGTGCCAGCAGCTCGGGGAGCGGGCGTGTGACCCAGTACTTC. Looking up the rest from reference TRBV7-2 and TRBJ2-5 gives the full variable domain: GAGVSQSPSNKVTEKGKDVELRCDPISGHTALYWYRQSLGQGLEFLIYFQGNSAPDKSGLPSDRFSAERTGGSVSTLTIQRTQQEDSAVYLCASSSGSGRVTQYFGPGTRLLVL.

This sequence joins TRBV6-1 and TRBJ2-7, with TRBD2 matching 11 bases. The CDR3 loop spans 17 amino acids. CDR1 MNHNS and CDR2 SASEGT come from the germline V gene. With V trimmed by 2 bases and J by 4 bases, 10 bases remained unmatched. The CDR3 DNA is TGTGCCAGCAGTGAAACCCTTGGGACTAGCGGAGTGTACGAGCAGTACTTC. Translating gives CASSETLGTSGVYEQYF.

This sequence joins TRBV4-3 and TRBJ2-6, with D maybe TRBD2 (7 bases). Germline loops: CDR1 LGHNA, CDR2 YSLEER. The ends were cut back, 0 bases at V and 0 bases at J, with 18 bases in the middle. This CDR3 is 20 amino acids long. CDR3 residues: CASSQDDEGGIFSGANVLTF. The DNA for the CDR3 is TGCGCCAGCAGCCAAGATGACGAGGGGGGGATATTCTCTGGGGCCAACGTCCTGACTTTC.

This clone has only a few counts. The V and J genes are TRBV4-3 and TRBJ2-6; D remains unclear. The CDR3 contains 16 residues. The V end was cut by 0 bases, the J end by 4 bases, with 10 bases between. Germline loops: CDR1 LGHNA, CDR2 YSLEER. The CDR3 DNA follows: TGCGCCAGCAGCCAAGAGAGAGCTATCGGGGCCAACGTCCTGACTTTC. It encodes CASSQERAIGANVLTF.

The chain carries TRBV2 and TRBJ2-3, with a tentative D call TRBD1 (5 bases). This CDR3 comprises 16 residues. With 8 bases removed from V and 0 bases from J, the gap between germline ends came to 18 bases. Looked up from germline, CDR1 is SNHLY and CDR2 is FYNNEI. CDR3 residues: CASADGFGASTDTQYF. CDR3 DNA: TGTGCCAGCGCTGACGGGTTTGGGGCTAGCACAGATACGCAGTATTTT.

This rearrangement joins TRBV5-5 to TRBJ2-5; weak D call: TRBD1 (5 bases). This CDR3 comprises 15 residues. With 4 bases removed from V and 3 bases from J, the gap between germline ends came to 16 bases. From germline, CDR1 is SGHKS and CDR2 YYEKEE (reference sequence). In DNA form, the CDR3 reads TGTGCCAGCAGCCTCGCGCCGACAGATAAAGAGACCCAGTACTTC. Amino acid sequence: CASSLAPTDKETQYF.

The chain uses TRBV5-1 and TRBJ1-2, with D tentatively TRBD1 (5 bases). This CDR3 region has 15 residues. The V gene's germline CDR1 is SGHRS and CDR2 YFSETQ. Trimming pared 0 bases from V and 4 bases from J, leaving 13 bases between. CDR3: CASSLGEQGVYGYTF. CDR3 sequence (DNA): TGCGCCAGCAGCTTGGGCGAGCAGGGCGTCTATGGCTACACCTTC.

This chain uses TRBV7-2 with TRBJ2-5; 9 nucleotides match TRBD2. This CDR3 has 15 amino acids. V dropped 3 bases and J dropped 5; count of bases not matched to a gene: 7. Germline V gives CDR1 SGHTA, CDR2 FQGNSA. The CDR3 loop is CASSFGSGGVETQYF. The CDR3 DNA reads TGTGCCAGCAGCTTTGGTAGCGGGGGTGTTGAGACCCAGTACTTC.

This chain joins TRBV2 and TRBJ2-1; TRBD2 matches 8 bases. The CDR3 consists of 17 residues. The germline V gene encodes CDR1 SNHLY and CDR2 FYNNEI. Unmatched junction bases numbered 18, after V lost 7 bases and J lost 7 bases. The CDR3 protein is CASTEGGGQREINEQFF. As DNA, the CDR3 is TGTGCCAGCACAGAGGGGGGGGGCCAGCGGGAGATAAATGAGCAGTTCTTC.

The V call is TRBV6-1, the J call TRBJ1-5; TRBD1 matches 8 bases. Germline-derived CDR1 and CDR2 are MNHNS and SASEGT. With 2 bases clipped from V and 5 bases from J, the junction kept 14 bases outside the gene matches. This CDR3 has 18 amino acids. CDR3: CASSEPNLGRGRDQPQHF. The DNA of the CDR3 is TGTGCCAGCAGTGAACCCAACCTGGGCAGGGGGCGGGATCAGCCCCAGCATTTT.

This sequence joins TRBV2 and TRBJ2-5; 7 positions agree with TRBD1. Germline CDR1 is SNHLY and CDR2 is FYNNEI. This CDR3 contains 12 residues. With V trimmed by 5 bases and J by 12 bases, 9 bases remained unmatched. This chain's CDR3 is CASSLEGGSEYF. In nucleotides, the CDR3 is TGTGCCAGCAGTCTAGAAGGGGGCAGCGAGTACTTC. Full variable domain (remainder filled in from reference TRBV2 and TRBJ2-5): EPEVTQTPSHQVTQMGQEVILRCVPISNHLYFYWYRQILGQKVEFLVSFYNNEISEKSEIFDDQFSVERPDGSNFTLKIRSTKLEDSAMYFCASSLEGGSEYFGPGTRLLVL.

This chain's CDR3 is CASSVDLSFAGGELFF. CDR3 bases: TGTGCCAGCAGCGTAGATCTGAGTTTTGCCGGCGGGGAGCTGTTTTTT. The rearrangement links TRBV9 to TRBJ2-2; D is uncertain. V shed 0 bases and J shed 7 bases, with 16 bases lying between them. The CDR3 totals 16 residues. CDR1 is SGDLS and CDR2 is YYNGEE in the germline V gene.

V usage is TRBV25-1 and J usage is TRBJ1-1; 10 nucleotides align to TRBD1. The CDR3 is 15 amino acids. CDR1 and CDR2 from the germline V gene are MGHDK and SYGVNS. After removal of 3 bases from V and 1 base from J, the junction contained 2 bases not matched to a gene. The CDR3 loop reads CASSETGGWNTEAFF. The CDR3 region has the DNA TGTGCCAGCAGTGAGACAGGGGGCTGGAACACTGAAGCTTTCTTT.

V and J are TRBV2 and TRBJ2-4, with D possibly being TRBD2 (5 bases). The CDR3 runs to 13 residues. Germline CDR1 is SNHLY and CDR2 is FYNNEI. V was pared by 5 bases and J by 6 bases, with 11 bases between. The CDR3 sequence: CASSIVAINIQYF. The CDR3 nucleotides are TGTGCCAGCAGTATAGTAGCGATAAACATTCAGTACTTC.

The CDR3 loop reads CASSQSGGYEQYF. CDR3 sequence (DNA): TGTGCCAGCAGCCAGAGCGGCGGCTACGAGCAGTACTTC. This chain joins TRBV7-3 and TRBJ2-7, with D possibly being TRBD2 (5 bases). The CDR3 length is 13 residues. Trimming cost V 5 bases and J 3 bases, with 11 bases left between them. Germline CDR1 SGHTA, CDR2 FQGTGA.

This chain connects TRBV27 to TRBJ1-2, with 8 bases lining up with TRBD1. CDR3 length equals 13 residues. Unmatched junction bases numbered 8, after V lost 6 bases and J lost 8 bases. CDR1 and CDR2 from the germline V gene are MNHEY and SMNVEV (reference sequence). CDR3 sequence reads: CASRPDRVTGYTF. CDR3 sequence (DNA): TGTGCCAGCAGACCGGACAGGGTCACCGGCTACACCTTC.

The sample holds one count of this clone. The V call is TRBV6-6, the J call TRBJ1-6; maybe TRBD1 (5 bases). Germline loops: CDR1 MNHNY, CDR2 SVGAGI (reference sequence). The CDR3 runs 14 residues. Between the trimmed V and J ends, which lost 10 bases and 7 bases, there was a span of 17 bases. This chain's CDR3 is CATRVGGKNSPLHF. CDR3 bases: TGTGCCACCCGAGTTGGGGGGAAGAATTCACCCCTCCACTTT.

The chain links TRBV2 to TRBJ1-4, with 7 bases lining up with TRBD1. V lost 6 bases to trimming and J lost 7 bases; unmatched junction nucleotides: 5. This CDR3 has 13 amino acids. CDR1 and CDR2 (germline): SNHLY, FYNNEI. The CDR3 DNA reads TGTGCCAGCAGCACCGGGACAGTTGAAAAACTGTTTTTT. It specifies CASSTGTVEKLFF.

The chain employs TRBV27 and TRBJ1-5; weak D call: TRBD1 (6 bases). Germline V gives CDR1 MNHEY, CDR2 SMNVEV (reference sequence). V dropped 5 bases and J dropped 2 bases, with 13 bases sitting between them. CDR3 length equals 15 residues. The CDR3 coding sequence is TGTGCCAGCAGTCCAACAGCAGGGGGCAATCAGCCCCAGCATTTT. Its translation is CASSPTAGGNQPQHF.

This chain connects TRBV7-2 to TRBJ2-7; D is ambiguous. Germline V CDR1 and CDR2: SGHTA, FQGNSA. The V end was cut by 3 bases, the J end by 2 bases, with 5 bases between. The CDR3 is 12 amino acids. The CDR3 sequence is CASSFLPYEQYF. CDR3 bases: TGTGCCAGCAGCTTTCTCCCCTACGAGCAGTACTTC.

V usage is TRBV28 and J usage is TRBJ1-2, with D possibly TRBD1 on 6 matching bases. CDR1 MDHEN and CDR2 SYDVKM come from the germline V gene. The CDR3 contains 14 residues. The V end was cut by 11 bases, the J end by 7 bases, with 23 bases between. The CDR3 DNA reads as TGTGCCGTCTCGAGAGGGGGAATGGCTAGTGGCTACACCTTC. This gives the protein CAVSRGGMASGYTF.

The chain uses TRBV21-1 and TRBJ1-3. TRBV21-1 is described as a pseudogene. The CDR3 runs 16 residues. The CDR3 spells CASSKATRVWGNTIYF. In DNA form, the CDR3 reads TGTGCCAGCAGCAAAGCAACGAGGGTTTGGGGAAACACCATATATTTT.

J is TRBJ1-1 and V is TRBV2, with D uncertain. The CDR3 loop spans 15 amino acids. Trimming left V 0 bases short and J 0 bases short, with 8 bases between. CDR1 is SNHLY, CDR2 FYNNEI, per germline. CDR3 protein: CASSEALGVNTEAFF. The CDR3 DNA reads as TGTGCCAGCAGTGAAGCCCTCGGAGTGAACACTGAAGCTTTCTTT.